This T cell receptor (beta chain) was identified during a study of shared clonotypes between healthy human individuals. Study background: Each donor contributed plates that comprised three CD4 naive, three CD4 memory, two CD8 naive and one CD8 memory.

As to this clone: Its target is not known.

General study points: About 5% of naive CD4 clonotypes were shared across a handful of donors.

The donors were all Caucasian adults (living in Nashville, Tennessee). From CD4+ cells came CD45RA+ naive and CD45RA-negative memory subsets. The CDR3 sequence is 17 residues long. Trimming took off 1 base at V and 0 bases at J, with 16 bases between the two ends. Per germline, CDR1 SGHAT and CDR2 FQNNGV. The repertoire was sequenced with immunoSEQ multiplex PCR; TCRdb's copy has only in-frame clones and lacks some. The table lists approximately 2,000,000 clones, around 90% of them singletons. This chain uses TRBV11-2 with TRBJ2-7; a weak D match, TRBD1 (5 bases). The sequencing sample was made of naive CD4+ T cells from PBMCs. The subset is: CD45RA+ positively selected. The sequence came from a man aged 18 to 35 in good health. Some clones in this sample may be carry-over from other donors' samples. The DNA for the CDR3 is TGTGCCAGCAGCTTAGGCACAGGAGACCTGGGCTCCTACGAGCAGTACTTC. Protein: CASSLGTGDLGSYEQYF.